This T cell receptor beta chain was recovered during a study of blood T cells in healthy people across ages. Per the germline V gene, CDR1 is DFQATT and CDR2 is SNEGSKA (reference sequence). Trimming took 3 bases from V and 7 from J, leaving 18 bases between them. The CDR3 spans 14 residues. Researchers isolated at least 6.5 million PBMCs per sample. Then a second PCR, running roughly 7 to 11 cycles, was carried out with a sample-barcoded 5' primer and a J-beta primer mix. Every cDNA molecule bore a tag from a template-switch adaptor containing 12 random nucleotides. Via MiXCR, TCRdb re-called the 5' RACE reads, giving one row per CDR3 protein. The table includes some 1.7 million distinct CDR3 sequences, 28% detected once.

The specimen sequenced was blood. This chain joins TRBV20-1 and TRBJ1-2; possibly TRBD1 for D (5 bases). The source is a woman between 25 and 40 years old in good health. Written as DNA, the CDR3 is TGCAGTGCTAGCGGGGCAGCGCTTTACTTTGGCTACACCTTC. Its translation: CSASGAALYFGYTF.